This entry lists 12 T cell receptor beta chains sequenced from one sample in a study of graft-versus-host responses after intestinal transplantation. The data were produced by immunoSEQ multiplex PCR, yet TCRdb's version contains in-frame clones alone and is incomplete. Of some 70,000 clones listed, 80% to 95% were seen once; the top ten hold less than 8%. The sample here was bone marrow, taken roughly 780 days after intestinal transplantation. The receptors stem from a human patient who received an intestinal transplant, so some T cells may come from the graft donor.

This clone was observed a single time. The V gene is TRBV28, the J gene TRBJ2-2; D is undetermined. Germline lookup yields CDR1 MDHEN and CDR2 SYDVKM. This CDR3 spans 10 amino acids. Trimming removed 4 bases from V and 6 bases from J, with 0 bases in between. The chain's CDR3 is CASSSGELFF. In DNA, the CDR3 is TGTGCCAGCAGTTCCGGGGAGCTGTTTTTT. The full variable domain, its missing parts supplied by reference TRBV28 and TRBJ2-2, is DVKVTQSSRYLVKRTGEKVFLECVQDMDHENMFWYRQDPGLGLRLIYFSYDVKMKEKGDIPEGYSVSREKKERFSLILESASTNQTSMYLCASSSGELFFGEGSRLTVL.

The chain couples TRBV10-1 to TRBJ1-1, with D possibly being TRBD1 (5 bases). V gave up 4 bases and J gave up 0 bases, with 18 bases separating them. The CDR3 is made up of 17 amino acids. Germline V gives CDR1 WNHNN, CDR2 SYGVQD (reference sequence). CDR3 region: CASSGGTSEGMNTEAFF. Here the CDR3 DNA reads TGCGCCAGCAGTGGAGGGACCTCAGAGGGGATGAACACTGAAGCTTTCTTT.

V and J are TRBV19 and TRBJ1-5, with D possibly TRBD1 on 6 matching bases. Trimming pared 5 bases from V and 11 bases from J, leaving 13 bases between. The CDR3 extends over 12 amino acids. The germline CDR1 and CDR2 sequences are LNHDA and SQIVND (reference sequence). The chain's CDR3 is CASSQGSNSQHF. CDR3 DNA sequence: TGTGCCAGTAGTCAGGGGTCGAATTCCCAGCATTTT. The variable domain in full, completed from reference TRBV19 and TRBJ1-5, reads DGGITQSPKYLFRKEGQNVTLSCEQNLNHDAMYWYRQDPGQGLRLIYYSQIVNDFQKGDIAEGYSVSREKKESFPLTVTSAQKNPTAFYLCASSQGSNSQHFGDGTRLSIL.

The chain employs TRBV7-9 and TRBJ2-7; 13 bases are shared with TRBD2. V lost 4 bases, J lost 4 bases, and 13 bases stayed unmatched. CDR3 length: 18 residues. CDR1 SEHNR and CDR2 FQNEAQ come from the germline V gene (reference sequence). The CDR3 reads CASSSGQGGLAGVYEQYF. Here the CDR3 DNA reads TGTGCCAGCAGCTCCGGACAGGGCGGACTAGCGGGAGTATACGAGCAGTACTTC.

The chain recombines TRBV6-6 with TRBJ1-1; TRBD1 might be the D (5 bases). This CDR3 contains 15 residues. V lost 4 bases and J 5 bases, leaving 17 bases between the germline ends. The germline gives CDR1 MNHNY, CDR2 SVGAGI (reference sequence). CDR3: CASSSSVGGVTEAFF. Here the CDR3 DNA reads TGTGCCAGCAGTTCCTCTGTGGGAGGGGTTACTGAAGCTTTCTTT.

The chain has TRBV10-2 and TRBJ2-2, with D possibly being TRBD1 (6 bases). Germline V gives CDR1 WSHSY, CDR2 SAAADI. Deletions cut 8 bases from V and 0 bases from J, with 7 bases between. The CDR3 spans 13 residues. The CDR3 protein is CASGTTNTGELFF. DNA for the CDR3: TGCGCCAGCGGGACAACGAACACCGGGGAGCTGTTTTTT.

The table lists this clone with a few counts. The CDR3 spells CASSVASYGYTF. The CDR3 coding sequence is TGTGCCAGCAGCGTAGCGAGCTATGGCTACACCTTC. The chain links TRBV9 to TRBJ1-2; D uncertain. CDR3 length: 12 amino acids. CDR1 is SGDLS and CDR2 is YYNGEE in the germline V gene. With 0 bases removed from V and 4 bases from J, the gap between germline ends came to 4 bases.

The rearrangement joins TRBV15 to TRBJ2-7; 8 bases are shared with TRBD1. There are 14 residues in the CDR3. CDR1 is LNHNV and CDR2 is YYDKDF in the germline V gene (reference sequence). V shed 1 base and J 2 bases; nucleotides not matched to a gene: 1. The CDR3 coding sequence is TGTGCCACCAGCAGAGGGACAGGGACCTACGAGCAGTACTTC. It codes for CATSRGTGTYEQYF.

The chain couples TRBV30 to TRBJ2-1; D tentatively fits TRBD1 or TRBD2 (5 bases each). CDR3 length: 14 amino acids. CDR1 and CDR2 from the germline V gene are GTSNPN and SVGIG (reference sequence). The V end lost 4 bases, the J end lost 5 bases, and 15 bases lay between the germline ends. In DNA, the CDR3 is TGTGCCTGGAAGCTGGGGCTAGCAAACAATGAGCAGTTCTTC. Amino acid sequence: CAWKLGLANNEQFF.

This chain uses TRBV29-1 with TRBJ1-1; no clear D. The CDR3 is made up of 11 amino acids. Trimming removed 7 bases at V and 6 bases at J, with 12 bases between. The V gene's germline CDR1 is SQVTM and CDR2 ANQGSEA. The chain's CDR3 is CSGVEVSEAFF. Here the CDR3 DNA reads TGCAGCGGTGTGGAGGTCTCTGAAGCTTTCTTT. The full variable domain, in which reference TRBV29-1 and TRBJ1-1 provide the parts outside the CDR3, is SAVISQKPSRDICQRGTSLTIQCQVDSQVTMMFWYRQQPGQSLTLIATANQGSEATYESGFVIDKFPISRPNLTFSTLTVSNMSPEDSSIYLCSGVEVSEAFFGQGTRLTVV.

The rearrangement links TRBV5-1 to TRBJ2-1, with TRBD2 matching over 7 bases. The germline gives CDR1 SGHRS, CDR2 YFSETQ. Germline trimming cut 4 bases from V and 1 base from J; bases unmatched to any gene: 5. CDR3 length: 15 amino acids. CDR3 DNA sequence: TGCGCCAGCAGCGGCGGGGGTGGATCCTACAATGAGCAGTTCTTC. It yields the protein CASSGGGGSYNEQFF.

The chain links TRBV5-4 to TRBJ2-1; no reliable D call. This CDR3 contains 14 residues. Looked up from germline, CDR1 is SGHNT and CDR2 is YYREEE (reference sequence). Trimming removed 0 bases from V and 5 bases from J, with 9 bases in between. CDR3 bases: TGTGCCAGCAGCTTGGCTGGAACGAACAATGAGCAGTTCTTC. As protein: CASSLAGTNNEQFF.